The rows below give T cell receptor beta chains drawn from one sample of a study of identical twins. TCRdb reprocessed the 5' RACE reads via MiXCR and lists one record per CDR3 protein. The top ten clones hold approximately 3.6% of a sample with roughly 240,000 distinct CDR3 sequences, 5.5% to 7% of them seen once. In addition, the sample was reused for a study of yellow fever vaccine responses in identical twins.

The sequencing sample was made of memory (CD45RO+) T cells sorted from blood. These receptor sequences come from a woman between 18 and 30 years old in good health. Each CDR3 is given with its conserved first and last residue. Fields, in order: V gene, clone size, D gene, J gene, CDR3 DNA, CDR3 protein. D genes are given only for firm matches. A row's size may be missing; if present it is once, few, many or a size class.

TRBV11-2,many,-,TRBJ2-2,TGTGCCAGCAGCCCCATCAGGGGAGTTACCGGGGAGCTGTTTTTT,CASSPIRGVTGELFF
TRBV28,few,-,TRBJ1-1,TGTGCCAGCAAGGTGAGCAGTAGGGCTGAAGCTTTCTTT,CASKVSSRAEAFF
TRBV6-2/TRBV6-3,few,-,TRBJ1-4,TGTGCCACCCGATTTGGGGCAACTAATGAAAAACTGTTTTTT,CATRFGATNEKLFF
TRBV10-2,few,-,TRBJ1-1,TGCGCCAGCAGTGATTCAATTCGGGTAACTGAAGCTTTCTTT,CASSDSIRVTEAFF
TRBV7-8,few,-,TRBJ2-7,TGTGCCAGCAGCTTAAACGAAGGGCTCGAGCAGTACTTC,CASSLNEGLEQYF
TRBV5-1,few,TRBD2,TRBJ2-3,TGCGCCAGCAGATCCGGACTAGCGGGAGATACGCAGTATTTT,CASRSGLAGDTQYF
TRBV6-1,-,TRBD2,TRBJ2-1,TGTGCCAGCAGCTCACAACTAGCGGGGGGGACCAATGAGCAGTTCTTC,CASSSQLAGGTNEQFF
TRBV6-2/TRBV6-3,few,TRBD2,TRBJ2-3,TGTGCCAGCAGTTACCCCAGGTTTATAGCGGGGGGCCCGGGGGATACGCAGTATTTT,CASSYPRFIAGGPGDTQYF
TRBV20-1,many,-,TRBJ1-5,TGCAGTGCCATGAGAAAGGATCAGCCCCAGCATTTT,CSAMRKDQPQHF
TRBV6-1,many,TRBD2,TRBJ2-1,TGTGCCAGCAGTGAAGTAGCGGGAGGTGGGGAGCAGTTCTTC,CASSEVAGGGEQFF
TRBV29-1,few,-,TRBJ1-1,TGCAGCGGAGGTATGGGGGTCGGGTCCACTGAAGCTTTCTTT,CSGGMGVGSTEAFF
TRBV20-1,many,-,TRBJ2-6,TGCAGTGCTTCCCTTCAGGGCAGGGGAAATACTGGGGCCAACGTCCTGACTTTC,CSASLQGRGNTGANVLTF